This entry lists 19 T cell receptor beta chains sequenced from one sample in a study of radiation and T cells in renal cell carcinoma. Clones were sequenced by immunoSEQ multiplex PCR, and TCRdb holds only the in-frame ones, with some missing. The data show over 55,000 clones, roughly four fifths seen once. The time point denotes: blood 2 weeks post-SBRT. Treatment reported: 15 Gy SBRT to primary tumor, nephrectomy 4 weeks later. The sequencing here drew on blood, taken from a patient whose treatment included radiotherapy and nephrectomy. All receptors come from a man aged 55 to 70 with renal cell carcinoma.

This chain links TRBV29-1 with TRBJ1-4, with 7 bases that match TRBD1. V was clipped by 3 bases and J by 0 bases; unmatched bases: 7. The CDR3 spans 16 residues. The germline CDR1 and CDR2 sequences are SQVTM and ANQGSEA. The CDR3 region is CSVDTPGGATNEKLFF. Written as DNA, the CDR3 is TGCAGCGTTGATACGCCAGGGGGGGCAACTAATGAAAAACTGTTTTTT. Full variable domain (outside the CDR3, taken from reference TRBV29-1 and TRBJ1-4): SAVISQKPSRDICQRGTSLTIQCQVDSQVTMMFWYRQQPGQSLTLIATANQGSEATYESGFVIDKFPISRPNLTFSTLTVSNMSPEDSSIYLCSVDTPGGATNEKLFFGSGTQLSVL.

The rearrangement uses TRBV7-9 and TRBJ1-5; 7 bases agree with TRBD1. The CDR3 length is 14 residues. Per germline, CDR1 SEHNR and CDR2 FQNEAQ (reference sequence). Trimming took 3 bases from V and 3 from J; bases not matched to a gene: 2. The CDR3 here is CASSLTGPNQPQHF. The CDR3 DNA sequence: TGTGCCAGCAGCTTGACAGGGCCCAATCAGCCCCAGCATTTT. Full variable domain (outside the CDR3, taken from reference TRBV7-9 and TRBJ1-5): DTGVSQNPRHKITKRGQNVTFRCDPISEHNRLYWYRQTLGQGPEFLTYFQNEAQLEKSRLLSDRFSAERPKGSFSTLEIQRTEQGDSAMYLCASSLTGPNQPQHFGDGTRLSIL.

The chain links TRBV10-3 to TRBJ2-1, with D unclear. Germline V CDR1 and CDR2: ENHRY, SYGVKD. The CDR3 has 12 residues. V lost 0 bases and J lost 8, with 5 bases in between. The CDR3 here is CAISESRYEQFF. CDR3 in DNA: TGTGCCATCAGTGAGTCCCGGTATGAGCAGTTCTTC.

The chain links TRBV2 to TRBJ1-5; the match to TRBD1 covers 7 bases. The CDR3 is 14 residues long. The germline gives CDR1 SNHLY, CDR2 FYNNEI. Trimming removed 6 bases from V and 7 bases from J; junction bases left unmatched: 9. The CDR3 coding sequence is TGTGCCAGCAGCGATGACAGGGTTAGCCAGCCCCAGCATTTT. It translates to CASSDDRVSQPQHF.

V usage is TRBV5-6 and J usage is TRBJ2-7; a weak D match, TRBD1 (5 bases). Trimming stripped 4 bases from V and 0 bases from J, with 8 bases between. Germline CDR1 is SGHDT and CDR2 is YYEEEE. CDR3 length: 13 residues. The CDR3 here is CASSDRISYEQYF. In DNA form, the CDR3 reads TGTGCCAGCAGCGACAGAATCTCCTACGAGCAGTACTTC.

This clone was detected only a few times. V usage is TRBV7-9 and J usage is TRBJ1-1; D not certain. Trimming shortened V by 2 bases and J by 5 bases, and 9 bases separated the two germline ends. Germline V gene data show CDR1 as SEHNR and CDR2 as FQNEAQ (reference sequence). CDR3 size: 13 residues. CDR3 nucleotides: TGTGCCAGCAGCTTATTCGGGGATACTGAAGCTTTCTTT. This gives the protein CASSLFGDTEAFF.

The chain recombines TRBV27 with TRBJ2-5, with D unresolved. The germline V gene encodes CDR1 MNHEY and CDR2 SMNVEV (reference sequence). The V end lost 5 bases, the J end lost 1 base, and 17 bases lay between the germline ends. The CDR3 totals 16 residues. CDR3 in amino acids: CASSRASIGVQETQYF. In DNA, the CDR3 is TGTGCCAGCAGTCGGGCCTCCATAGGAGTCCAAGAGACCCAGTACTTC.

V gene TRBV5-4 combines with J gene TRBJ2-5; a possible D gene is TRBD2 (6 bases). Trimming took 1 base from V and 5 from J, leaving 15 bases between them. The CDR3 length is 15 residues. Germline lookup yields CDR1 SGHNT and CDR2 YYREEE (reference sequence). Written as DNA, the CDR3 is TGTGCCAGCAGCTTGAGGACGCGGGGCGGCGAGACCCAGTACTTC. This gives the protein CASSLRTRGGETQYF. The full variable domain, its missing parts supplied by reference TRBV5-4 and TRBJ2-5, is ETGVTQSPTHLIKTRGQQVTLRCSSQSGHNTVSWYQQALGQGPQFIFQYYREEENGRGNFPPRFSGLQFPNYSSELNVNALELDDSALYLCASSLRTRGGETQYFGPGTRLLVL.

The gene calls are TRBV7-2 and TRBJ1-4; D not certain. The CDR3 totals 14 residues. Germline CDR1 SGHTA, CDR2 FQGNSA. Deletions cut 1 base from V and 11 bases from J, with 14 bases between. The CDR3 sequence is CASSLVLGSGKLFF. The CDR3 DNA reads TGTGCCAGCAGCTTAGTTCTAGGTTCGGGGAAACTGTTTTTT. The whole variable domain, filled in from reference TRBV7-2 and TRBJ1-4, reads GAGVSQSPSNKVTEKGKDVELRCDPISGHTALYWYRQSLGQGLEFLIYFQGNSAPDKSGLPSDRFSAERTGGSVSTLTIQRTQQEDSAVYLCASSLVLGSGKLFFGSGTQLSVL.

This clone was seen just once. The V gene is TRBV19, the J gene TRBJ2-5; no firm D call. Gene TRBJ2-7 matches the end of the DNA better, so the J call may be wrong. The CDR3 extends over 15 amino acids. The V gene's germline CDR1 is LNHDA and CDR2 SQIVND (reference sequence). CDR3 residues: CASSIDNSPYHEQYF. The DNA of the CDR3 is TGTGCCAGTAGTATAGATAATAGCCCGTACCACGAGCAGTACTTC.

This clone showed up just a few times. The chain uses TRBV20-1 and TRBJ1-4; D gene ambiguous. Looked up from germline, CDR1 is DFQATT and CDR2 is SNEGSKA (reference sequence). CDR3 length: 10 amino acids. V shed 7 bases and J shed 10 bases, with 10 bases lying between them. The CDR3 here is CSVPDGKLFF. DNA for the CDR3: TGCAGTGTCCCCGACGGAAAACTGTTTTTT.

Only a few counts were recorded for this clone. The chain uses TRBV30 and TRBJ2-3, with 12 bases fitting TRBD2. The CDR3 is 15 residues long. V shed 7 bases and J 2 bases; nucleotides not matched to a gene: 7. Germline CDR1 GTSNPN, CDR2 SVGIG (reference sequence). DNA for the CDR3: TGTGCCTTCTCCGGGACTAGCGGGTACACAGATACGCAGTATTTT. Its protein is CAFSGTSGYTDTQYF.

This chain uses TRBV6-5 with TRBJ1-1; D is undetermined. CDR1 and CDR2 (germline): MNHEY, SVGAGI. The CDR3 consists of 13 residues. Trimming took off 11 bases at V and 4 bases at J, with 17 bases between the two ends. The CDR3 DNA reads TGTGCCGCGGCCTTGGATTGGGGCACTGAAGCTTTCTTT. Translated: CAAALDWGTEAFF.

The chain joins TRBV6-1 to TRBJ1-1; TRBD1 is a possible D gene (5 bases). The germline V gene has CDR1 MNHNS and CDR2 SASEGT. V was trimmed by 1 base and J by 1 base, leaving 22 bases between them. The CDR3 totals 19 residues. The CDR3 DNA reads as TGTGCCAGCAGTGAAGTTTCATTCCATAACTGGGACGGGAACACTGAAGCTTTCTTT. Its translation: CASSEVSFHNWDGNTEAFF.

The chain has TRBV29-1 and TRBJ1-1, with unresolved D. Germline V CDR1 and CDR2: SQVTM, ANQGSEA. The V end lost 0 bases, the J end lost 1 base, and 9 bases lay between the germline ends. This CDR3 comprises 14 residues. The CDR3 spells CSVEDGAWNTEAFF. CDR3 DNA sequence: TGCAGCGTTGAAGATGGCGCTTGGAACACTGAAGCTTTCTTT.

The chain is built from TRBV30 and TRBJ1-3, with a tentative D call TRBD1 (6 bases). V gave up 4 bases and J gave up 4 bases, with 11 bases separating them. The germline CDR1 and CDR2 sequences are GTSNPN and SVGIG (reference sequence). CDR3 length equals 13 residues. The CDR3 sequence: CAWNTGIGNTIYF. CDR3 nucleotide sequence: TGTGCCTGGAATACAGGGATAGGAAACACCATATATTTT.

The chain uses TRBV6-5 and TRBJ1-4; D uncertain. The germline V gene encodes CDR1 MNHEY and CDR2 SVGAGI. V dropped 2 bases and J dropped 1 base, with 2 bases sitting between them. This CDR3 region has 13 residues. CDR3 in amino acids: CASSYGTNEKLFF. The CDR3 region has the DNA TGTGCCAGCAGTTACGGAACTAATGAAAAACTGTTTTTT.

The rearrangement joins TRBV6-1 to TRBJ1-4, with D tentatively TRBD1 (6 bases). V was shortened by 6 bases and J by 0 bases, with 8 bases between the two germline ends. Germline assignment: CDR1 MNHNS and CDR2 SASEGT. This CDR3 has 14 residues. The CDR3 DNA is TGTGCCAGCAGCTACAGGGCAACTAATGAAAAACTGTTTTTT. Protein product: CASSYRATNEKLFF.

The rearrangement uses TRBV19 and TRBJ1-1; tentatively, D is TRBD1 (6 bases). This CDR3 is built from 16 residues. CDR1 is LNHDA and CDR2 is SQIVND in the germline V gene (reference sequence). Trimming took off 4 bases at V and 1 base at J, with 16 bases between the two ends. Here the CDR3 reads CASSTLSGTRNTEAFF. In DNA, the CDR3 is TGTGCCAGTAGTACCCTTTCCGGGACAAGGAACACTGAAGCTTTCTTT. Full variable domain (remainder filled in from reference TRBV19 and TRBJ1-1): DGGITQSPKYLFRKEGQNVTLSCEQNLNHDAMYWYRQDPGQGLRLIYYSQIVNDFQKGDIAEGYSVSREKKESFPLTVTSAQKNPTAFYLCASSTLSGTRNTEAFFGQGTRLTVV.